This paragraph reports one T cell receptor (beta chain). Its cognate antigen is unknown. The sample is drawn from a study of shared clonotypes between healthy human individuals. About the study: Per-donor plates numbered three CD4 naive, three CD4 memory, two CD8 naive and one CD8 memory. Study-wide points: Generation probabilities of non-shared clonotypes were lower (relative to those shared by all four donors).

Naive CD8 cells lacked CD45RO, underwent positive selection for CCR7 and left out terminally differentiated effector memory CD45RA+ cells. Some clones are missing from TCRdb's copy, which holds only in-frame ones; the method was immunoSEQ multiplex PCR. The sample lists roughly 2.1 million clones, 85% to 95% seen once, with 1.5% to 2% in the top ten. This receptor was identified in a man between 18 and 29 years old in good health. Some clones in this sample may be carry-over from other donors' samples. The specimen was naive CD8+ T cells from PBMCs.

Here the CDR3 reads CASSDFSPRDGYTF. In nucleotides, the CDR3 is TGTGCCAGTAGTGATTTCTCTCCCCGGGACGGCTACACCTTC. The chain links TRBV19 to TRBJ1-2, with TRBD1 as a possible D gene (5 bases). V was cut by 5 bases and J by 8 bases, with 18 bases left in between. The CDR3 totals 14 residues. CDR1 and CDR2 (germline): LNHDA, SQIVND (reference sequence). The full variable domain, with the rest looked up from reference TRBV19 and TRBJ1-2, is DGGITQSPKYLFRKEGQNVTLSCEQNLNHDAMYWYRQDPGQGLRLIYYSQIVNDFQKGDIAEGYSVSREKKESFPLTVTSAQKNPTAFYLCASSDFSPRDGYTFGSGTRLTVV.